The present T cell receptor beta chain was sequenced within a study of early T cells in non-severe SARS-CoV-2 infection. Unique molecular identifier tags were affixed to discrete cDNA molecules. Each CDR3 protein is one row after TCRdb ran MiXCR on the 5' RACE reads. The repertoire holds approximately 90,000 distinct CDR3 sequences, with more than 9.5% as singletons. V was shortened by 7 bases and J by 4 bases, with 10 bases between the two germline ends. Germline lookup yields CDR1 SQVTM and CDR2 ANQGSEA. The CDR3 sequence is 11 residues long. This TCR was sampled from an adult who was a healthcare worker with PCR-confirmed SARS-CoV-2 infection or an uninfected control (not recorded which). The rearrangement joins TRBV29-1 to TRBJ1-2; D remains unclear. The source was whole blood, collected at baseline. The CDR3 nucleotides are TGCAGCGCATTTAGCGTCTATGGCTACACCTTC. Translation gives CSAFSVYGYTF.